The clone carrying this T cell receptor beta chain was seen once. Antigen specificity is unknown. These data belong to a study of cytomegalovirus exposure and HLA in healthy donors. CDR3 length equals 14 residues. CDR1 is KGHSH and CDR2 is LQKENI in the germline V gene. V was shortened by 3 bases and J by 5 bases, with 14 bases between the two germline ends. Study-wide results and limits: Later analysis identified a missense DCLRE1C variant that was linked to TCR beta V- and J-gene trimming. Most TCR sequences were rare, but some public TCRs occurred in many donors. Information on immune exposure was restricted to one variable (CMV serostatus). The study flagged some 170 TCR beta chains as cytomegalovirus-associated.

This PCR relied on a set of 60 Vbeta primers and 13 Jbeta primers. This table comes from immunoSEQ multiplex PCR, and its TCRdb copy is limited to in-frame clones, with some not included. The data hold around 30,000 clones, with 85% to 90% observed a single time. The sample consisted of PBMCs. This clonotype originated in a boy aged 10-17 years in good health and CMV-seronegative. The chain uses TRBV18 and TRBJ2-7, with D uncertain. As DNA, the CDR3 is TGTGCCAGCTCACCGGTCCGGGTCCGGGACGAGCAGTACTTC. This codes for CASSPVRVRDEQYF.